Below, 23 T cell receptor beta chains from the same sample are listed, as sequenced in a study of cytomegalovirus exposure and HLA in healthy donors. PCR was performed using 60 Vbeta and 13 Jbeta primers. TCRdb's copy holds only in-frame clones and misses some; the assay was immunoSEQ multiplex PCR. This repertoire shows 100,000 to 150,000 clones, roughly 68% found once; its top ten account for about 4%. The sequenced sample consisted of PBMCs. The receptors stem from a woman in her forties or fifties in good health and CMV-seropositive.

The rearrangement uses TRBV9 and TRBJ1-3; weak D call: TRBD1 (5 bases). This CDR3 comprises 15 residues. V lost 4 bases and J lost 2, with 13 bases in between. Germline V gene lookup returns CDR1 SGDLS and CDR2 YYNGEE. The CDR3 DNA sequence: TGTGCCAGCAGCCCCCGGGGCGGGGCTGGAAACACCATATATTTT. It is translated as CASSPRGGAGNTIYF.

The chain recombines TRBV5-5 with TRBJ2-7, with TRBD2 matching over 8 bases. Trimming at V came to 2 bases and at J to 7 bases, leaving 8 bases not matched to a gene. CDR1 is SGHKS, CDR2 YYEKEE, per germline (reference sequence). The CDR3 sequence is 14 residues long. DNA of the CDR3: TGTGCCAGCAGCTTTGCGGGGGGTAATGCGGAGCAGTACTTC. This codes for CASSFAGGNAEQYF. Full variable domain (missing parts from reference TRBV5-5 and TRBJ2-7): DAGVTQSPTHLIKTRGQQVTLRCSPISGHKSVSWYQQVLGQGPQFIFQYYEKEERGRGNFPDRFSARQFPNYSSELNVNALLLGDSALYLCASSFAGGNAEQYFGPGTRLTVT.

This chain joins TRBV29-1 and TRBJ2-5, with 12 bases that match TRBD2. The CDR3 extends over 12 amino acids. The germline CDR1 and CDR2 sequences are SQVTM and ANQGSEA. Unmatched junction bases numbered 0, after V lost 7 bases and J lost 3 bases. CDR3 coding DNA: TGCAGCGGACTAGCGGGGGAAGAGACCCAGTACTTC. Protein: CSGLAGEETQYF.

This clone has just a few counts. V and J are TRBV4-1 and TRBJ2-6, with no clear D. Trimming took off 1 base at V and 2 bases at J, with 9 bases between the two ends. Germline V lookup: CDR1 MGHRA, CDR2 YSYEKL. This CDR3 contains 16 residues. CDR3 nucleotide sequence: TGCGCCAGCAGCCAAGCAGCAGGCGCTGGGGCCAACGTCCTGACTTTC. Translated, it gives CASSQAAGAGANVLTF.

The gene calls are TRBV5-1 and TRBJ1-2, with a possible D match to TRBD1 (5 bases). The ends were cut back, 3 bases at V and 9 bases at J, with 18 bases in the middle. The germline V gene has CDR1 SGHRS and CDR2 YFSETQ. The CDR3 length is 14 residues. CDR3 sequence: CASSSGTLEVRYTF. The CDR3 DNA reads as TGCGCCAGCAGCTCTGGGACTCTTGAGGTTCGCTACACCTTC.

The chain combines TRBV6-1 with TRBJ2-5; 8 bases are shared with TRBD1. The CDR3 has 12 amino acids. CDR1 is MNHNS and CDR2 is SASEGT in the germline V gene. V lost 6 bases and J lost 7; bases outside the gene matches: 4. CDR3 sequence reads: CASSRDRGTQYF. The CDR3 DNA reads TGTGCCAGCAGCCGTGACAGGGGGACCCAGTACTTC.

This clone was detected only a few times. The chain is built from TRBV5-1 and TRBJ2-5; 11 bases map to TRBD2. The CDR3 covers 15 residues. With 1 base clipped from V and 5 bases from J, the junction kept 4 bases outside the gene matches. Per the germline V gene, CDR1 is SGHRS and CDR2 is YFSETQ. CDR3 sequence: CASSLRLAGGETQYF. In DNA form, the CDR3 reads TGCGCCAGCAGCTTGCGCCTAGCGGGGGGTGAGACCCAGTACTTC.

This clone appeared a single time. The V gene is TRBV28, the J gene TRBJ2-4; 8 bases match TRBD2. There are 15 residues in the CDR3. Germline CDR1 reads MDHEN; CDR2 reads SYDVKM. V was pared by 5 bases and J by 8 bases, with 11 bases of the junction left unmatched. The CDR3 region is CASSPPGGANHIQYF. CDR3 DNA sequence: TGTGCCAGCAGTCCCCCCGGGGGGGCGAATCACATTCAGTACTTC.

The gene calls are TRBV5-1 and TRBJ2-7, with D possibly matching TRBD1 (5 bases). The CDR3 is 15 amino acids. Germline assignment: CDR1 SGHRS and CDR2 YFSETQ. The V and J ends lost 4 bases and 2 bases respectively, with 16 bases between them. This CDR3 is CASSPGRVMAYEQYF. The CDR3, as DNA: TGCGCCAGCAGCCCCGGCAGGGTGATGGCCTACGAGCAGTACTTC.

V usage is TRBV27 and J usage is TRBJ2-2; tentative D call: TRBD1 (5 bases). The CDR3 extends over 16 amino acids. Germline CDR1 reads MNHEY; CDR2 reads SMNVEV (reference sequence). V lost 5 bases, J lost 1 base, and 14 bases lay in between. The CDR3 DNA sequence: TGTGCCAGCAGTCACCTCGGACAAGTGAACACCGGGGAGCTGTTTTTT. Amino acids: CASSHLGQVNTGELFF.

This chain links TRBV7-8 with TRBJ1-1; TRBD1 matches at 7 bases. CDR3 length: 15 residues. With V trimmed by 1 base and J by 3 bases, 5 bases remained unmatched. CDR1 and CDR2 (germline): SGHVS, FQNEAQ. Here the CDR3 DNA reads TGTGCCAGCAGCTTAGTAAACAGGGGCGACACTGAAGCTTTCTTT. Amino acids: CASSLVNRGDTEAFF.

This clone was detected only once. The genes are TRBV5-6 and TRBJ2-7, with TRBD1 as a possible D gene (5 bases). Germline V gene sequence: CDR1 SGHDT, CDR2 YYEEEE. Between the trimmed V and J ends, which lost 0 bases and 4 bases, there was a span of 11 bases. CDR3 size: 14 residues. CDR3 protein: CASSLGTSGYEQYF. The CDR3 DNA reads as TGTGCCAGCAGCTTGGGGACCTCAGGGTACGAGCAGTACTTC.

A few counts support this clone. The chain carries TRBV7-9 and TRBJ2-1; 8 bases are a match to TRBD1. The trim removed 1 base at V and 5 bases at J, leaving 4 bases unmatched. The CDR3 has 15 residues. Germline assignment: CDR1 SEHNR and CDR2 FQNEAQ (reference sequence). The CDR3 loop reads CASSLVGQGNNEQFF. CDR3 DNA: TGTGCCAGCAGCTTAGTAGGACAGGGAAACAATGAGCAGTTCTTC.

This clone was detected a few times. V and J are TRBV5-6 and TRBJ1-2, with a possible D match to TRBD1 (6 bases). The CDR3 sequence is 14 residues long. V lost 0 bases, J lost 3 bases, and 9 bases lay in between. Looked up from germline, CDR1 is SGHDT and CDR2 is YYEEEE. The CDR3 sequence: CASSLGQEHYGYTF. DNA for the CDR3: TGTGCCAGCAGCTTGGGACAGGAACACTATGGCTACACCTTC.

The J gene is TRBJ2-2, the V gene TRBV10-1, with 7 bases aligning to TRBD2. CDR1 WNHNN and CDR2 SYGVQD come from the germline V gene (reference sequence). The J segment lost 1 base and the V segment lost 5 bases, leaving 4 bases of the junction unmatched. There are 15 residues in the CDR3. CDR3 sequence: CASSPGGLNTGELFF. The CDR3 nucleotides read TGCGCCAGCAGTCCCGGGGGGTTGAACACCGGGGAGCTGTTTTTT.

V gene TRBV6-1 combines with J gene TRBJ1-2; tentative D call: TRBD1 (5 bases). Germline lookup yields CDR1 MNHNS and CDR2 SASEGT. The length of the CDR3 is 15 residues. V was shortened by 7 bases and J by 1 base, with 16 bases between the two germline ends. CDR3 sequence: CASTPYRQLNYGYTF. As DNA, the CDR3 is TGTGCCAGCACCCCCTACAGACAGCTTAACTATGGCTACACCTTC.

The chain uses TRBV11-2 and TRBJ1-3; D not resolved. There are 15 residues in the CDR3. Germline loops: CDR1 SGHAT, CDR2 FQNNGV. V lost 1 base, J lost 0 bases, and 7 bases lay in between. CDR3 bases: TGTGCCAGCAGCTTAGCCAGGAACTCTGGAAACACCATATATTTT. It yields the protein CASSLARNSGNTIYF.

The rearrangement joins TRBV12-5 to TRBJ1-6, with 8 bases aligning to TRBD1. Trimming cost V 4 bases and J 8 bases; bases outside gene matches: 4. CDR1 is LGHNT and CDR2 is FRNRAP in the germline V gene. The CDR3 runs 14 residues. The CDR3 sequence: CASGSRQGYSPLHF. In nucleotides, the CDR3 is TGTGCTAGTGGTTCCAGACAGGGGTATTCACCCCTCCACTTT.

J is TRBJ2-1 and V is TRBV5-1; TRBD2 agrees at 12 bases. After removal of 1 base from V and 5 bases from J, the junction contained 7 bases not matched to a gene. Germline loops: CDR1 SGHRS, CDR2 YFSETQ. The CDR3 runs to 17 residues. The CDR3 loop reads CASSLRVLAGGHNEQFF. In DNA form, the CDR3 reads TGCGCCAGCAGCTTGAGGGTCCTAGCGGGGGGGCACAATGAGCAGTTCTTC.

The chain is built from TRBV10-1 and TRBJ2-5; maybe TRBD1 (5 bases). The V and J ends lost 3 bases and 1 base respectively, with 12 bases between them. CDR1 is WNHNN and CDR2 is SYGVQD in the germline V gene (reference sequence). The CDR3 loop spans 15 amino acids. CDR3 nucleotides: TGCGCCAGCAGTGAAGGACAATCCACCCAAGAGACCCAGTACTTC. Protein sequence: CASSEGQSTQETQYF.

The chain has TRBV7-8 and TRBJ2-7; D call uncertain. V was trimmed by 1 base and J by 0 bases, leaving 4 bases between them. CDR1 is SGHVS, CDR2 FQNEAQ, per germline. This CDR3 comprises 13 residues. Here the CDR3 DNA reads TGTGCCAGCAGCTTAGTGGCCTCCTACGAGCAGTACTTC. Translated: CASSLVASYEQYF. Based on the CDR3 plus reference TRBV7-8 and TRBJ2-7, the full variable domain is GAGVSQSPRYKVAKRGQDVALRCDPISGHVSLFWYQQALGQGPEFLTYFQNEAQLDKSGLPSDRFFAERPEGSVSTLKIQRTQQEDSAVYLCASSLVASYEQYFGPGTRLTVT.

The table lists this clone with a few counts. V is TRBV6-1 and J is TRBJ1-2, with D possibly being TRBD1 (5 bases). The V gene lost 2 bases and the J gene lost 3 bases, with 16 bases spanning the gap. Per germline, CDR1 MNHNS and CDR2 SASEGT. The CDR3 extends over 16 amino acids. CDR3: CASSENPGGRDYGYTF. CDR3 coding DNA: TGTGCCAGCAGTGAAAACCCCGGGGGTAGAGACTATGGCTACACCTTC.

CDR3 loop: CASSGQRDRVQPQHF. In DNA form, the CDR3 reads TGTGCCAGCTCGGGCCAGCGGGACAGGGTTCAGCCCCAGCATTTT. The V call is TRBV18, the J call TRBJ1-5; 9 bases fit TRBD1. This CDR3 has 15 amino acids. After removal of 6 bases from V and 6 bases from J, the junction contained 9 bases not matched to a gene. Germline values: CDR1 KGHSH, CDR2 LQKENI. Combining the CDR3 with reference TRBV18 and TRBJ1-5 gives the whole variable domain NAGVMQNPRHLVRRRGQEARLRCSPMKGHSHVYWYRQLPEEGLKFMVYLQKENIIDESGMPKERFSAEFPKEGPSILRIQQVVRGDSAAYFCASSGQRDRVQPQHFGDGTRLSIL.